This is a list of T cell receptor beta chains from one sample in a study of T cell changes during pregnancy in multiple sclerosis. Here immunoSEQ multiplex PCR was the method, and the copy in TCRdb shows in-frame clones only, minus some. This repertoire shows roughly 60,000 clones, over 75% found once; its top ten account for about 0.85%. The sequencing used peripheral blood, collected before pregnancy. Source of these receptors: a female donor with multiple sclerosis, enrolled in a pregnancy study. CDR3s include the opening cysteine and the closing phenylalanine or tryptophan. The order of the fields is J gene, V gene, CDR3 protein.

TRBJ2-7 | TRBV5-4 | CASSSGGLATYEQYF
TRBJ1-2 | TRBV5-6 | CASSFRGGVDYGYTF
TRBJ1-3 | TRBV10-3 | CAALAGNTIYF
TRBJ1-2 | TRBV6-1 | CASRGRAYYGYTF
TRBJ2-3 | TRBV4-3 | CASSPAGGLDTDTQYF
TRBJ2-3 | TRBV5-1 | CASSLGSGRGISDTQYF
TRBJ1-1 | TRBV9 | CASSVVAHTERAFF
TRBJ2-2 | TRBV7-9 | CASSLAWGSGELFF
TRBJ1-1 | TRBV29-1 | CSVRQGDTEAFF
TRBJ1-5 | TRBV29-1 | CSVVSGTGNQPQHF
TRBJ1-5 | TRBV7-2 | CASSLTSGSNQPQHF
TRBJ1-1 | TRBV11-2 | CASSLAGGLPMNTEAFF
TRBJ1-2 | TRBV7-3 | CASSSDSLYGYTF
TRBJ1-2 | TRBV7-8 | CASSPHQDGGYTF
TRBJ1-2 | TRBV11-2 | CASSLTGGSYTF
TRBJ1-1 | TRBV9 | CASSVGQGVQKSAFF